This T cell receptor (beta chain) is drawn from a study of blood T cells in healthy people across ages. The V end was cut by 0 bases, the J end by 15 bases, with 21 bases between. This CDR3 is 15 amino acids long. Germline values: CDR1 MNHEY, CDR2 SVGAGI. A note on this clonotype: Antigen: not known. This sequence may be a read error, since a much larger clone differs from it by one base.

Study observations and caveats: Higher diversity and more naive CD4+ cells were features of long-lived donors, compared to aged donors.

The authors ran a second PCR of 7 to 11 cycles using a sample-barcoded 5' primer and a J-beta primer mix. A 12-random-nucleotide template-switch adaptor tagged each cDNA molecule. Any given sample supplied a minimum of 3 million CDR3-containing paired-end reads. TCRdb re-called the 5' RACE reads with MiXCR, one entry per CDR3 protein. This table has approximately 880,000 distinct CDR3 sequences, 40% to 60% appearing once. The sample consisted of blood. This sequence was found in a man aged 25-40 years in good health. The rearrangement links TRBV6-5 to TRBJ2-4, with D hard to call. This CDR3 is CASSYSAVWIYERYF. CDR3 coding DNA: TGTGCCAGCAGTTACTCAGCAGTTTGGATTTACGAGCGGTACTTC.